This record looks at one T cell receptor (beta chain) sequence and its context. Its target is not known. Trimming removed 1 base at V and 8 bases at J, with 12 bases between. The CDR3 spans 13 residues. CDR1 and CDR2 (germline): SGHKS, YYEKEE (reference sequence). These data belong to a study of T cell responses to AZD1222 COVID-19 vaccine. Measured with immunoSEQ multiplex PCR; TCRdb has only the in-frame clones, and not every one. The table includes approximately 24,000 clones, approximately 88% detected once. Overall study results and limits: The study found Spike-specific TCR breadth and depth rose after two AZD1222 doses. Across spike, vaccine-associated CD4 TCRs were found, dominant at 160-218 and 743-854.

The chain is built from TRBV5-5 and TRBJ1-2, with D possibly being TRBD1 (5 bases). This clonotype was obtained from an adult who received the AZD1222 COVID-19 vaccine. Sequences were derived from peripheral blood, sampled 28 days after the second AZD1222 dose. CDR3 sequence reads: CASSLSGLAGYTF. CDR3 sequence (DNA): TGTGCCAGCAGCTTGTCGGGGCTAGCGGGCTACACCTTC.